This T cell receptor beta chain was sequenced during a study of blood T cells in healthy people across ages. The CDR3 is 14 amino acids. Germline trimming cut 7 bases from V and 7 bases from J; bases unmatched to any gene: 5. Looked up from germline, CDR1 is SGHRS and CDR2 is YFSETQ. Then a second PCR, running about 7 to 11 cycles, was carried out with a sample-barcoded 5' primer and a J-beta primer mix. MiXCR was run by TCRdb on the 5' RACE reads, yielding one entry per CDR3 protein. The table shows about 1 million distinct CDR3 sequences, with 45% occurring only once. The sequenced sample consisted of blood. The TCR originated in a woman in her sixties or seventies in good health. The chain recombines TRBV5-1 with TRBJ2-1, with 13 bases lining up with TRBD2. In nucleotides, the CDR3 is TGCGCCAGCTTCGGACTAGCGGGAGAGAATGAGCAGTTCTTC. It encodes CASFGLAGENEQFF. The full variable domain, completed using reference TRBV5-1 and TRBJ2-1, is KAGVTQTPRYLIKTRGQQVTLSCSPISGHRSVSWYQQTPGQGLQFLFEYFSETQRNKGNFPGRFSGRQFSNSRSEMNVSTLELGDSALYLCASFGLAGENEQFFGPGTRLTVL.